A selection of T cell receptor beta chains follows, all from one sample in a study of neurological immune-mediated disorders. MiXCR was run by TCRdb on the 5' RACE reads, yielding one entry per CDR3 protein. The data contain just under 45,000 distinct CDR3 sequences, about 22% of them singletons. The specimen sequenced was PBMCs. These receptors originate from a man aged 55 to 70 with HTLV-1-associated myelopathy (HAM/TSP). Each CDR3 is given with its conserved first and last residue. The D gene is left open where the match is weak. Clone size is given for some rows only: seen once, a few or many times, or a class if the clone is expanded.

clone size,V gene,D gene,J gene,CDR3 DNA,CDR3 protein
many,TRBV3-1,.,TRBJ1-3,TGTGCCAGCAGCCAAAGTCCGGGGTCTGGAAACACCATATATTTT,CASSQSPGSGNTIYF
many,TRBV9,TRBD1,TRBJ2-1,TGTGCCAGCAGCCAGGCCGGACAGGCAAACTACAATGAGCAGTTCTTC,CASSQAGQANYNEQFF
many,TRBV18,TRBD1,TRBJ2-1,TGTGCCAGCTCACTGGGTCTGGACAGGGCCAATGAGCAGTTCTTC,CASSLGLDRANEQFF
many,TRBV12-3/TRBV12-4,.,TRBJ2-7,TGTGCCAGCAGCACCGAGAAATCACTGAGCTCCTACGAGCAGTACTTC,CASSTEKSLSSYEQYF
.,TRBV7-6,TRBD1,TRBJ1-1,TGTGCCAGCAGCTTAGGGACAGGGTTCACTGAAGCTTTCTTT,CASSLGTGFTEAFF
many,TRBV12-3/TRBV12-4,.,TRBJ1-1,TGTGCCAGCAGTTTTTCGGGGGTCACTGAAGCTTTCTTT,CASSFSGVTEAFF
.,TRBV7-9,TRBD1,TRBJ2-7,TGTGCCAGCAGTCCTGACAGGGCAGCCGAGCAGTACTTC,CASSPDRAAEQYF
many,TRBV18,.,TRBJ1-1,TGTGCCAGCTCACCAGGGGACGTTGAAGCTTTCTTT,CASSPGDVEAFF
many,TRBV21-1,.,TRBJ1-5,TGTGCCAGCAGCAATCGGACAGGGAGCAATCAGCCCCAGCATTTT,CASSNRTGSNQPQHF
.,TRBV7-9,TRBD2,TRBJ2-1,TGTGCCAGCAGCTTAGGGACTAGCTGTACTTCCTACAATGAGCAGTTCTTC,CASSLGTSCTSYNEQFF
many,TRBV5-1,.,TRBJ1-1,TGCGCCAGTAGCGGGCCAGCAATGAACACTGAAGCTTTCTTT,CASSGPAMNTEAFF
.,TRBV4-1,.,TRBJ2-3,TGCGCCAACAGCCGCAACGCGGGATTCGGAAGCACATATACGCAGTATTTT,CANSRNAGFGSTYTQYF
many,TRBV24-1,.,TRBJ1-5,TGTGCCACCAGTGCATCAGGGAGTGGTCAGCCCCAGCATTTT,CATSASGSGQPQHF
many,TRBV7-8,TRBD2,TRBJ2-1,TGTGCCAGCAGCGCAGGGGGTAGCGGGGGCTCGTGGCAGTTCTTC,CASSAGGSGGSWQFF
.,TRBV10-2,.,TRBJ2-5,TGCGCCAGCAGTGAGATTCAAGTCGCCGAGACCCAGTACTTC,CASSEIQVAETQYF
medium-sized,TRBV20-1,TRBD1,TRBJ1-1,TGCAGTGTCCTAGACCGGGACAGGGTTAGCACTGAAGCTTTCTTT,CSVLDRDRVSTEAFF
.,TRBV28,TRBD1,TRBJ2-1,TGTGCCAGCAGTTTAACAGGGGGTGGCAATGAGCAGTTCTTC,CASSLTGGGNEQFF
many,TRBV12-3/TRBV12-4,.,TRBJ1-5,TGTGCCAGCAGTCGGGTCCTCAATCAGCCCCAGCATTTT,CASSRVLNQPQHF
many,TRBV28,TRBD1,TRBJ1-2,TGTGCCAGCAGTGTCGGACAGGGAACCTATGGCTACACCTTC,CASSVGQGTYGYTF
many,TRBV20-1,.,TRBJ1-1,TGCAGTGCTAGTCCAAGCCAGGTGAACACTGAAGCTTTCTTT,CSASPSQVNTEAFF
many,TRBV5-1,.,TRBJ2-5,TGCGCCAGCAGCGGGGAGAAAGAGACCCAGTACTTC,CASSGEKETQYF
few,TRBV12-3/TRBV12-4,.,TRBJ2-7,TGTGCCAGCAGTTTGGAACGGAACCACTACGAGCAGTACTTC,CASSLERNHYEQYF
.,TRBV7-9,.,TRBJ2-2,TGTGCCAGCAGAACCACCCGGACCGGGGAGCTGTTTTTT,CASRTTRTGELFF
few,TRBV5-1,.,TRBJ2-5,TGCGCCAGCAGCTTGCCCCGGGACACGGCTCGGGAGACCCAGTACTTC,CASSLPRDTARETQYF
many,TRBV5-1,TRBD1,TRBJ1-4,TGCGCCAGCAGCTTGCTGGGACAGCTTAATGAAAAACTGTTTTTT,CASSLLGQLNEKLFF
many,TRBV29-1,.,TRBJ1-5,TGCAGCGCAGGGCGTAGCAATCAGCCCCAGCATTTT,CSAGRSNQPQHF
.,TRBV5-1,.,TRBJ2-1,TGCGCCAGCAGCATTTTCGATGAGCAGTTCTTC,CASSIFDEQFF
.,TRBV29-1,.,TRBJ2-1,TGCAGCGTTAACCATTTCGGGGGCCCCAATAAGCAGTTCTTC,CSVNHFGGPNKQFF
.,TRBV7-6,TRBD2,TRBJ2-3,TGTGCCAGCAGCTTAAGGGCTAGCGGGGCCACAGATACGCAGTATTTT,CASSLRASGATDTQYF
many,TRBV3-1,TRBD2,TRBJ2-7,TGTGCCAGCAGCTTAGCGGGAGAGCAGTACGAGCAGTACTTC,CASSLAGEQYEQYF
many,TRBV28,TRBD1,TRBJ2-7,TGTGCCAGCAGTCCGGGACAGGCCCCCGAGCAGTACTTC,CASSPGQAPEQYF
.,TRBV7-9,TRBD1,TRBJ1-2,TGTGCCAGCACTCCCGGGGGGGACAGGGCCGGCTATGGCTACACCTTC,CASTPGGDRAGYGYTF
many,TRBV2,TRBD1,TRBJ1-1,TGTGCCAGCAGTAAAGACCCCGGGACAGGGGGCACTGAAGCTTTCTTT,CASSKDPGTGGTEAFF
many,TRBV7-3,.,TRBJ2-5,TGTGCCAGCAGCTTAACGCCAGGGTGGCAAGAGACCCAGTACTTC,CASSLTPGWQETQYF
.,TRBV27,TRBD2,TRBJ2-7,TGTGCCTCAAAGGGAGGGGACCGTTACGAGCAGTACTTC,CASKGGDRYEQYF
many,TRBV18,.,TRBJ2-5,TGTGCCAGCTCACCACGTCAAGAGACCCAGTACTTC,CASSPRQETQYF
.,TRBV14,.,TRBJ1-4,TGTGCCAGCAGCCCCGGGTCGCCAAGAGACCTGTTTTTT,CASSPGSPRDLFF
medium-sized,TRBV29-1,.,TRBJ1-4,TGCAGCGTTGCACGAGGGACTAATGAAAAACTGTTTTTT,CSVARGTNEKLFF
many,TRBV5-1,.,TRBJ1-1,TGCGCCAGCAGCGGAGGCCTCCATTTTGAAGCTTTCTTT,CASSGGLHFEAFF
many,TRBV28,TRBD2,TRBJ2-5,TGTGCCAGCAGTCCGATAACTAGCGGGCCACTCCAAGAGACCCAGTACTTC,CASSPITSGPLQETQYF